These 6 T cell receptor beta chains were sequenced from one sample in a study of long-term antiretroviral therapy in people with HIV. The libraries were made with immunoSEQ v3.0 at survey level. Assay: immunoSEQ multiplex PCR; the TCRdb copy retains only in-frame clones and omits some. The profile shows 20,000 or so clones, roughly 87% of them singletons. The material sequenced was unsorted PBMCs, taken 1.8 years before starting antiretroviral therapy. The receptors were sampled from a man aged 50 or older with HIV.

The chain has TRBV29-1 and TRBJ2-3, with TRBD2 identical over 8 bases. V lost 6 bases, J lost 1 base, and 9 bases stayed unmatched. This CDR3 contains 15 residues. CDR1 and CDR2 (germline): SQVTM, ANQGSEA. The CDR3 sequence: CSVAPSGSRTDTQYF. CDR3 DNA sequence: TGCAGCGTGGCACCAAGCGGGAGCCGCACAGATACGCAGTATTTT.

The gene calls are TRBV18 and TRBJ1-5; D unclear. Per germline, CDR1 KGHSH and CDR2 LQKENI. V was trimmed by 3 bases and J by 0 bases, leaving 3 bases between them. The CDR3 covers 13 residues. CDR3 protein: CASSPGSNQPQHF. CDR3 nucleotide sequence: TGTGCCAGCTCACCCGGTAGCAATCAGCCCCAGCATTTT.

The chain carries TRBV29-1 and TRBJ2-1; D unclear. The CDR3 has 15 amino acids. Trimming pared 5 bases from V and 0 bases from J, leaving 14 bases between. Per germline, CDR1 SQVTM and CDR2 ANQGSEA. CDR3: CSVIGDSRSYNEQFF. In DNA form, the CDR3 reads TGCAGCGTTATTGGGGATTCCCGCTCCTACAATGAGCAGTTCTTC.

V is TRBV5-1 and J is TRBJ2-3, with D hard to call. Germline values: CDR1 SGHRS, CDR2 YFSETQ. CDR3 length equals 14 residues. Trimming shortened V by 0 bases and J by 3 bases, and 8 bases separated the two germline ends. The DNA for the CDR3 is TGCGCCAGCAGCTTGGACCCGGGTACAGATACGCAGTATTTT. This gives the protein CASSLDPGTDTQYF. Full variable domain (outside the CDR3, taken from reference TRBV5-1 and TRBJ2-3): KAGVTQTPRYLIKTRGQQVTLSCSPISGHRSVSWYQQTPGQGLQFLFEYFSETQRNKGNFPGRFSGRQFSNSRSEMNVSTLELGDSALYLCASSLDPGTDTQYFGPGTRLTVL.

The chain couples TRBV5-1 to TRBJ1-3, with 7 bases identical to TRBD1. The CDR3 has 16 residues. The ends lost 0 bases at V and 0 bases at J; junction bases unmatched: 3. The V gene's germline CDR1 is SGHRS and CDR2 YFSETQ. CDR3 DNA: TGCGCCAGCAGCTTGGGACAGGGAAGCTCTGGAAACACCATATATTTT. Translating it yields CASSLGQGSSGNTIYF. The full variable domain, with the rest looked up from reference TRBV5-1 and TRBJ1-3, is KAGVTQTPRYLIKTRGQQVTLSCSPISGHRSVSWYQQTPGQGLQFLFEYFSETQRNKGNFPGRFSGRQFSNSRSEMNVSTLELGDSALYLCASSLGQGSSGNTIYFGEGSWLTVV.

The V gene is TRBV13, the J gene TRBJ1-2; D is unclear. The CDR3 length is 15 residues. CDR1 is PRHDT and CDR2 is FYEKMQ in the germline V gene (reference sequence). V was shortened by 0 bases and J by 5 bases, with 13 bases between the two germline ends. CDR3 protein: CASSLGLGRPYGYTF. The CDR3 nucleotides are TGTGCCAGCAGCTTAGGCCTGGGCAGACCTTATGGCTACACCTTC.